The 17 T cell receptor beta chains given below trace back to one sample, sequenced in a study of blood T cell repertoires in COVID-19. Some clones are missing from TCRdb's copy, which holds only in-frame ones; the method was immunoSEQ multiplex PCR. The repertoire has under 250,000 clones, 75% to 85% of them found once; the top ten carry about 5%. Specimen: peripheral blood. The receptor set was obtained from a woman in her 70s with COVID-19, enrolled during active disease.

The chain joins TRBV29-1 to TRBJ2-7; D may be TRBD2 (6 bases). CDR1 is SQVTM and CDR2 is ANQGSEA in the germline V gene. This CDR3 is 14 amino acids long. V lost 6 bases, J lost 2 bases, and 17 bases lay in between. The CDR3 here is CSVQGGDLTYEQYF. CDR3 sequence (DNA): TGCAGCGTCCAAGGCGGGGACCTAACCTACGAGCAGTACTTC.

This clone was seen at least ten times. V usage is TRBV28 and J usage is TRBJ1-2; D possibly corresponds to TRBD1 (6 bases). Trimming stripped 8 bases from V and 4 bases from J, with 17 bases between. The CDR3 loop spans 14 amino acids. CDR1 is MDHEN, CDR2 SYDVKM, per germline. For the CDR3, the DNA is TGTGCCAGCGGGATGCAGGGGTGGGCCTATGGCTACACCTTC. It encodes CASGMQGWAYGYTF.

The chain joins TRBV3-1 (or the pseudogene TRBV3-2) to TRBJ2-3; TRBD2 is a possible D gene (6 bases). The CDR3 contains 13 residues. The germline CDR1 and CDR2 sequences are LGHDT and YNNKEL (reference sequence). Trimming shortened V by 6 bases and J by 13 bases, and 20 bases separated the two germline ends. CDR3 residues: CASRTSSAGPKYF. The DNA for the CDR3 is TGTGCCAGCAGGACATCTAGCGCCGGTCCAAAGTATTTT.

The chain couples TRBV7-2 to TRBJ2-2; D is undetermined. This CDR3 region has 15 residues. The V gene's germline CDR1 is SGHTA and CDR2 FQGNSA. The V and J ends lost 0 bases and 6 bases respectively, with 11 bases between them. The CDR3 DNA reads as TGTGCCAGCAGCTTAGCGGCTAGGAGTCCCGGGGAGCTGTTTTTT. Amino acids: CASSLAARSPGELFF. Looking up the rest from reference TRBV7-2 and TRBJ2-2 gives the full variable domain: GAGVSQSPSNKVTEKGKDVELRCDPISGHTALYWYRQSLGQGLEFLIYFQGNSAPDKSGLPSDRFSAERTGGSVSTLTIQRTQQEDSAVYLCASSLAARSPGELFFGEGSRLTVL.

V is TRBV5-4 and J is TRBJ1-5, with a tentative D call TRBD1 (6 bases). Looked up from germline, CDR1 is SGHNT and CDR2 is YYREEE (reference sequence). The CDR3 covers 12 residues. The V and J ends lost 4 bases and 7 bases respectively, with 9 bases between them. CDR3 sequence: CASSIQGQPQHF. DNA for the CDR3: TGTGCCAGCAGCATACAGGGACAGCCCCAGCATTTT.

This rearrangement joins TRBV3-1 (or the pseudogene TRBV3-2) to TRBJ2-7; D unclear. CDR3 length equals 21 residues. The germline CDR1 and CDR2 sequences are LGHDT and YNNKEL (reference sequence). V lost 4 bases to trimming and J lost 3 bases, with 34 bases between them. The CDR3 nucleotides read TGTGCCAGCAGCCCCTACCCCAAACAAAGTGCGGCGACCACCTTCATCTACGAGCAGTACTTC. Translating it yields CASSPYPKQSAATTFIYEQYF.

This sequence joins TRBV19 and TRBJ2-2; D call uncertain. CDR3 length: 13 residues. Per germline, CDR1 LNHDA and CDR2 SQIVND (reference sequence). Trimming removed 3 bases at V and 5 bases at J, with 7 bases between. CDR3 nucleotides: TGTGCCAGTAGTATTCGAGAGACCGGGGAGCTGTTTTTT. Translation: CASSIRETGELFF.

The V and J genes are TRBV5-1 and TRBJ2-1, with TRBD2 matching over 9 bases. The trim removed 0 bases at V and 10 bases at J, leaving 8 bases unmatched. Germline loops: CDR1 SGHRS, CDR2 YFSETQ. CDR3 length: 15 amino acids. CDR3 sequence (DNA): TGCGCCAGCAGCTTGGCAGCGGGAGGCTCCAGGGAGCAGTTCTTC. This codes for CASSLAAGGSREQFF.

The chain uses TRBV28 and TRBJ1-5, with 7 nucleotides matching TRBD1. The length of the CDR3 is 16 residues. Trimming took 4 bases from V and 0 from J; bases not matched to a gene: 6. Germline V lookup: CDR1 MDHEN, CDR2 SYDVKM. CDR3 sequence reads: CASSSTGIRSNQPQHF. The DNA for the CDR3 is TGTGCCAGCAGTTCGACAGGGATCCGTAGCAATCAGCCCCAGCATTTT. Full variable domain (remainder filled in from reference TRBV28 and TRBJ1-5): DVKVTQSSRYLVKRTGEKVFLECVQDMDHENMFWYRQDPGLGLRLIYFSYDVKMKEKGDIPEGYSVSREKKERFSLILESASTNQTSMYLCASSSTGIRSNQPQHFGDGTRLSIL.

This sequence joins TRBV14 and TRBJ1-1; no clear D. This CDR3 is 13 amino acids long. Deletions cut 4 bases from V and 4 bases from J, with 10 bases between. Germline V lookup: CDR1 SGHDN, CDR2 FVKESK. Written as DNA, the CDR3 is TGTGCCAGCAGCCGGCCGTCAGGCACTGAAGCTTTCTTT. Translating gives CASSRPSGTEAFF.

The chain employs TRBV2 and TRBJ1-5, with TRBD1 as a possible D gene (5 bases). The CDR3 contains 15 residues. V gave up 7 bases and J gave up 0 bases, with 13 bases separating them. Per the germline V gene, CDR1 is SNHLY and CDR2 is FYNNEI. CDR3 sequence (DNA): TGTGCCAGCACTGGGGGGTCATATAGCAATCAGCCCCAGCATTTT. This sequence encodes CASTGGSYSNQPQHF.

This clone was counted between two and nine times. The chain employs TRBV9 and TRBJ1-4; 7 positions agree with TRBD1. Germline loops: CDR1 SGDLS, CDR2 YYNGEE. V was pared by 3 bases and J by 4 bases, with 3 bases of the junction left unmatched. This CDR3 has 14 residues. CDR3 coding DNA: TGTGCCAGCAGCGCGACAGGGCATAATGAAAAACTGTTTTTT. It codes for CASSATGHNEKLFF.

This sequence joins TRBV7-2 and TRBJ2-5; 8 bases line up with TRBD2. The CDR3 consists of 14 residues. The V gene's germline CDR1 is SGHTA and CDR2 FQGNSA. The ends lost 2 bases at V and 4 bases at J; junction bases unmatched: 3. The CDR3 DNA reads TGTGCCAGCAGCTTAAGCGGGAGAAGAGAGACCCAGTACTTC. This codes for CASSLSGRRETQYF.

The J gene is TRBJ1-1, the V gene TRBV7-2, with 10 bases fitting TRBD1. The CDR3 covers 14 residues. The germline V gene encodes CDR1 SGHTA and CDR2 FQGNSA. With V trimmed by 3 bases and J by 11 bases, 9 bases remained unmatched. CDR3 nucleotide sequence: TGTGCCAGCAGCTTCCTTGGACAGGGGGTTGGGGCTTTCTTT. This translates into CASSFLGQGVGAFF.

The rearrangement links TRBV28 to TRBJ2-3, with 8 bases fitting TRBD1. Germline CDR1 is MDHEN and CDR2 is SYDVKM. Trimming took 6 bases from V and 2 from J; bases not matched to a gene: 13. There are 17 residues in the CDR3. The CDR3 region is CASSVAGTGPHTDTQYF. DNA of the CDR3: TGTGCCAGCAGCGTTGCCGGGACAGGCCCCCACACAGATACGCAGTATTTT.

The chain uses TRBV6-5 and TRBJ1-1; D may be TRBD1 (5 bases). Germline loops: CDR1 MNHEY, CDR2 SVGAGI. Deletions cut 5 bases from V and 5 bases from J, with 6 bases between. The CDR3 sequence is 11 residues long. CDR3 DNA: TGTGCCAGCAGTCCAGGGACTGAAGCTTTCTTT. It encodes CASSPGTEAFF.

J is TRBJ2-3 and V is TRBV7-9, with 7 bases matching TRBD2. The CDR3 has 14 residues. V lost 3 bases and J lost 6; bases outside the gene matches: 6. CDR1 SEHNR and CDR2 FQNEAQ come from the germline V gene (reference sequence). The CDR3 here is CASSLTSPWDTQYF. CDR3 DNA: TGTGCCAGCAGCTTGACTAGCCCCTGGGATACGCAGTATTTT.